The 25 T cell receptor beta chains below all came from one sample that was sequenced in a study of cytomegalovirus exposure and HLA in healthy donors. The PCR had 60 Vbeta and 13 Jbeta primers. Produced via immunoSEQ multiplex PCR; TCRdb's table is partial and in-frame only. Among about 200,000 clones listed, 86% were seen once. The sequenced sample was PBMCs. These receptors were collected from a woman under 40 in good health and CMV-seronegative.

The chain uses TRBV5-5 and TRBJ2-1, with 12 bases identical to TRBD2. The V and J ends lost 7 bases and 8 bases, in that order; junction bases with no gene match: 10. The CDR3 consists of 15 residues. Germline V CDR1 and CDR2: SGHKS, YYEKEE (reference sequence). The CDR3 coding sequence is TGTGCCAGCGGACGGACTAGCGGGATTTGGCATGAGCAGTTCTTC. Translating it yields CASGRTSGIWHEQFF.

This clone has only a few counts. V gene TRBV9 combines with J gene TRBJ2-6; weak D call: TRBD1 (6 bases). The CDR3 is made up of 17 amino acids. V lost 0 bases and J 0 bases, leaving 10 bases between the germline ends. Germline lookup yields CDR1 SGDLS and CDR2 YYNGEE. The CDR3 nucleotides read TGTGCCAGCAGCGTAGAGAGGGGGATCTCTGGGGCCAACGTCCTGACTTTC. It codes for CASSVERGISGANVLTF.

The V gene is TRBV30, the J gene TRBJ2-7; TRBD1 matches 10 bases. This CDR3 contains 14 residues. CDR1 is GTSNPN, CDR2 SVGIG, per germline (reference sequence). Trimming cost V 7 bases and J 4 bases; bases outside gene matches: 10. CDR3: CASMSRDRGYEQYF. In nucleotides, the CDR3 is TGTGCCTCCATGAGCAGGGACAGGGGATACGAGCAGTACTTC.

The chain has TRBV28 and TRBJ2-7; tentative D call: TRBD1 (6 bases). This CDR3 comprises 15 residues. Trimming left V 4 bases short and J 0 bases short, with 13 bases between. CDR1 is MDHEN, CDR2 SYDVKM, per germline. CDR3 residues: CASSSQTGPSYEQYF. CDR3 nucleotides: TGTGCCAGCAGTTCCCAGACAGGACCCTCCTACGAGCAGTACTTC.

A single count supports this clone. This chain links TRBV30 with TRBJ2-1; D perhaps matches TRBD1 (6 bases). This CDR3 region has 12 residues. Germline V gene data show CDR1 as GTSNPN and CDR2 as SVGIG (reference sequence). CDR3 DNA sequence: TGTGCGAAGGGGGATGGGCTAGATGAGCAGTTCTTC. This encodes CAKGDGLDEQFF.

The CDR3 region has the DNA TGTGCCACCAGCAGAGATTTTGGCAGGGGTTCCCTACGGCCCCAGCATTTT. Translating it yields CATSRDFGRGSLRPQHF. The chain joins TRBV15 to TRBJ1-5; D possibly corresponds to TRBD1 (6 bases). The CDR3 loop spans 17 amino acids. Germline V gives CDR1 LNHNV, CDR2 YYDKDF (reference sequence). Trimming removed 0 bases at V and 9 bases at J, with 21 bases between.

This CDR3 reads CASSIMGGIGDEQFF. As DNA, the CDR3 is TGTGCCAGTAGTATAATGGGGGGGATTGGCGATGAGCAGTTCTTC. The chain carries TRBV19 and TRBJ2-1; 7 nucleotides agree with TRBD2. The germline V gene encodes CDR1 LNHDA and CDR2 SQIVND (reference sequence). The V and J ends lost 2 bases and 8 bases, in that order; junction bases with no gene match: 9. This CDR3 has 15 residues.

The rearrangement uses TRBV10-1 and TRBJ2-3; D might be TRBD2 (6 bases). Germline assignment: CDR1 WNHNN and CDR2 SYGVQD (reference sequence). The V gene lost 3 bases and the J gene lost 2 bases, with 15 bases spanning the gap. CDR3 length: 16 residues. The chain's CDR3 is CASSEAGAGNTDTQYF. DNA of the CDR3: TGCGCCAGCAGTGAAGCCGGCGCGGGGAACACAGATACGCAGTATTTT.

The chain recombines TRBV5-4 with TRBJ2-1, with D unresolved. Trimming pared 1 base from V and 5 bases from J, leaving 10 bases between. The CDR3 loop spans 14 amino acids. Looked up from germline, CDR1 is SGHNT and CDR2 is YYREEE (reference sequence). CDR3 in amino acids: CASSLLSRNNEQFF. DNA for the CDR3: TGTGCCAGCAGCTTGTTATCTAGAAACAATGAGCAGTTCTTC.

The genes are TRBV5-1 and TRBJ1-5; tentative D call: TRBD1 (5 bases). This CDR3 has 13 amino acids. CDR1 is SGHRS and CDR2 is YFSETQ in the germline V gene. Trimming pared 5 bases from V and 7 bases from J, leaving 13 bases between. The CDR3 DNA reads TGCGCCAGCAGTTGGCAGGGTGGCCAGCCCCAGCATTTT. Translated, it gives CASSWQGGQPQHF.

The J gene is TRBJ1-2, the V gene TRBV7-2, with a possible D match to TRBD1 (5 bases). This CDR3 region has 16 residues. In germline, CDR1 is SGHTA, CDR2 FQGNSA. Trimming pared 3 bases from V and 2 bases from J, leaving 16 bases between. As DNA, the CDR3 is TGTGCCAGCAGCTTCCTCGGGGGGGGAGGGAACTATGGCTACACCTTC. It yields the protein CASSFLGGGGNYGYTF. Variable domain in full (rest from reference TRBV7-2 and TRBJ1-2): GAGVSQSPSNKVTEKGKDVELRCDPISGHTALYWYRQSLGQGLEFLIYFQGNSAPDKSGLPSDRFSAERTGGSVSTLTIQRTQQEDSAVYLCASSFLGGGGNYGYTFGSGTRLTVV.

The chain combines TRBV28 with TRBJ2-1; 9 bases align to TRBD2. CDR1 MDHEN and CDR2 SYDVKM come from the germline V gene. The ends lost 7 bases at V and 8 bases at J; junction bases unmatched: 24. The length of the CDR3 is 19 residues. The CDR3 DNA is TGTGCCAGCAATCCTGAGGGTCTAGCGGGATGGGGGCCCTGGGATGAGCAGTTCTTC. Translating gives CASNPEGLAGWGPWDEQFF.

The rearrangement joins TRBV5-1 to TRBJ2-2, with no clear D. The V end was cut by 0 bases, the J end by 3 bases, with 9 bases between. CDR1 is SGHRS, CDR2 YFSETQ, per germline. This CDR3 has 15 residues. The CDR3 DNA reads TGCGCCAGCAGCTTGGAAGTTGCGGACACCGGGGAGCTGTTTTTT. Translated: CASSLEVADTGELFF.

The J gene is TRBJ2-7, the V gene TRBV6-5; 11 bases agree with TRBD2. V shed 4 bases and J 3 bases; nucleotides not matched to a gene: 5. The CDR3 runs to 15 residues. The germline V gene encodes CDR1 MNHEY and CDR2 SVGAGI. This chain's CDR3 is CASSSGTSGVYEQYF. As DNA, the CDR3 is TGTGCCAGCAGTTCGGGGACTAGCGGAGTCTACGAGCAGTACTTC.

This chain links TRBV9 with TRBJ1-5, with 10 bases that match TRBD1. V shed 5 bases and J 3 bases; nucleotides not matched to a gene: 8. CDR3 length equals 16 residues. The V gene's germline CDR1 is SGDLS and CDR2 YYNGEE. As DNA, the CDR3 is TGTGCCAGCAGTCCTACCGGGACAGGGGTCAATCAGCCCCAGCATTTT. Translation: CASSPTGTGVNQPQHF.

The chain carries TRBV5-1 and TRBJ2-5, with D possibly being TRBD2 (6 bases). Trimming shortened V by 7 bases and J by 3 bases, and 22 bases separated the two germline ends. The CDR3 totals 16 residues. Germline-derived CDR1 and CDR2 are SGHRS and YFSETQ. CDR3 loop: CASCRGRLATKETQYF. The CDR3 region has the DNA TGCGCCAGCTGTCGAGGTCGGCTAGCGACAAAAGAGACCCAGTACTTC.

The chain has TRBV27 and TRBJ2-1; 7 bases line up with TRBD1. The germline V gene has CDR1 MNHEY and CDR2 SMNVEV (reference sequence). The trim removed 8 bases at V and 10 bases at J, leaving 17 bases unmatched. This CDR3 is 15 amino acids long. CDR3 residues: CASAPTQGGIGEQFF. The CDR3 coding sequence is TGTGCCAGCGCCCCCACCCAAGGGGGCATAGGGGAGCAGTTCTTC.

The chain couples TRBV2 to TRBJ2-7; 7 bases map to TRBD1. The CDR3 consists of 12 residues. Germline V gene sequence: CDR1 SNHLY, CDR2 FYNNEI. Trimming took 8 bases from V and 5 from J; bases not matched to a gene: 6. The CDR3 protein is CASSTGLHEQYF. CDR3 coding DNA: TGTGCCAGCTCGACAGGGTTACACGAGCAGTACTTC.

The chain links TRBV29-1 to TRBJ2-1; 10 positions agree with TRBD1. Germline trimming cut 7 bases from V and 10 bases from J; bases unmatched to any gene: 16. Germline-derived CDR1 and CDR2 are SQVTM and ANQGSEA. The CDR3 runs to 15 residues. The CDR3 region has the DNA TGCAGCGGGTGGTGGGGGACAGGGGTTTTAAGGGAGCAGTTCTTC. The encoded protein is CSGWWGTGVLREQFF.

This clone was seen just once. This sequence joins TRBV29-1 and TRBJ2-5; possibly TRBD2 for D (6 bases). V dropped 6 bases and J dropped 4 bases, with 24 bases sitting between them. Germline V gives CDR1 SQVTM, CDR2 ANQGSEA. The CDR3 has 16 residues. The CDR3 loop is CSVTRSGGSVRETQYF. In nucleotides, the CDR3 is TGCAGCGTGACCCGTTCCGGGGGATCTGTTCGAGAGACCCAGTACTTC.

This clone has only one observation. CDR3 protein: CASSFSGDLYNEQFF. DNA of the CDR3: TGCGCCAGCAGCTTCAGCGGGGATCTCTACAATGAGCAGTTCTTC. This rearrangement joins TRBV5-1 to TRBJ2-1, with 7 bases aligning to TRBD2. CDR1 SGHRS and CDR2 YFSETQ come from the germline V gene. CDR3 length equals 15 residues. Trimming cost V 2 bases and J 3 bases; bases outside gene matches: 5.

The V and J genes are TRBV2 and TRBJ2-7, with 13 bases aligning to TRBD2. With 6 bases clipped from V and 6 bases from J, the junction kept 8 bases outside the gene matches. CDR1 is SNHLY, CDR2 FYNNEI, per germline. The CDR3 is 15 amino acids. The CDR3 here is CASRLGLAGRGEQYF. For the CDR3, the DNA is TGTGCCAGCAGGTTGGGACTAGCGGGAAGGGGCGAGCAGTACTTC.

The chain recombines TRBV13 with TRBJ2-3, with 8 bases identical to TRBD2. The length of the CDR3 is 16 residues. The germline gives CDR1 PRHDT, CDR2 FYEKMQ (reference sequence). Trimming removed 5 bases from V and 6 bases from J; junction bases left unmatched: 13. In DNA form, the CDR3 reads TGTGCCAGCAGCCTCCCCCTAGCGGGTCCCACTGATACGCAGTATTTT. This gives the protein CASSLPLAGPTDTQYF.

This clone occurred a few times. V is TRBV7-2 and J is TRBJ2-5; 7 bases agree with TRBD1. The trim removed 4 bases at V and 5 bases at J, leaving 7 bases unmatched. Germline V gene sequence: CDR1 SGHTA, CDR2 FQGNSA. This CDR3 has 14 residues. The CDR3 protein is CASSWNRGKETQYF. In nucleotides, the CDR3 is TGTGCCAGCAGCTGGAACAGGGGCAAGGAGACCCAGTACTTC.

This chain links TRBV4-2 with TRBJ2-7; 8 positions match TRBD2. Looked up from germline, CDR1 is LGHNA and CDR2 is YNFKEQ. The CDR3 extends over 14 amino acids. Trimming removed 2 bases from V and 4 bases from J; junction bases left unmatched: 4. The CDR3 sequence is CASSQTGGPYEQYF. Here the CDR3 DNA reads TGTGCCAGCAGCCAAACGGGAGGGCCTTACGAGCAGTACTTC.